Below, 27 T cell receptor beta chains from the same sample are listed, as sequenced in a study of PD-1 blockade in classical Hodgkin lymphoma. Here immunoSEQ multiplex PCR was the method, and the copy in TCRdb shows in-frame clones only, minus some. This table has about 93,000 clones, 78% appearing once. This sample's time point: cycle 4 day 1 (C4D1), after five to seven weeks of nivolumab. All the patients suffered relapse after autologous stem cell transplantation, and brentuximab vedotin exposure differed. The sample here was peripheral blood mononuclear cells (PBMCs), taken before the fourth cycle of nivolumab. The receptors were sampled from a human donor with classical Hodgkin lymphoma.

The gene calls are TRBV7-2 and TRBJ2-1; no reliable D call. Between the trimmed V and J ends, which lost 3 bases and 9 bases, there was a span of 6 bases. Germline V lookup: CDR1 SGHTA, CDR2 FQGNSA. The CDR3 covers 11 residues. The CDR3 here is CASSFGGEQFF. The CDR3 DNA is TGTGCCAGCAGCTTCGGCGGTGAGCAGTTCTTC.

The chain carries TRBV7-3 and TRBJ2-3; D uncertain. The V gene lost 5 bases and the J gene lost 2 bases, with 11 bases spanning the gap. CDR1 SGHTA and CDR2 FQGTGA come from the germline V gene. The CDR3 has 14 residues. CDR3 sequence (DNA): TGTGCCAGCAGCCCGCGAACTCACACAGATACGCAGTATTTT. Translation gives CASSPRTHTDTQYF.

This clone was detected a few times. The genes are TRBV7-6 and TRBJ1-6, with 8 bases that match TRBD1. Unmatched junction bases numbered 8, after V lost 0 bases and J lost 10 bases. This CDR3 is 16 amino acids long. CDR1 SGHVS and CDR2 FNYEAQ come from the germline V gene. The CDR3 loop is CASSLAPGQDRSPLHF. The CDR3 nucleotides read TGTGCCAGCAGCTTAGCCCCGGGACAGGATAGATCACCCCTCCACTTT.

J is TRBJ2-1 and V is TRBV4-1; 11 bases map to TRBD2. With V trimmed by 3 bases and J by 2 bases, 6 bases remained unmatched. This CDR3 is 17 amino acids long. Germline loops: CDR1 MGHRA, CDR2 YSYEKL. The CDR3 loop is CASSQPPGLAAYNEQFF. In nucleotides, the CDR3 is TGCGCCAGCAGCCAGCCTCCGGGACTAGCGGCCTACAATGAGCAGTTCTTC.

The J gene is TRBJ2-1, the V gene TRBV30; D may correspond to TRBD1 or TRBD2 (6 bases each). The CDR3 spans 15 residues. CDR1 is GTSNPN, CDR2 SVGIG, per germline (reference sequence). V lost 3 bases and J lost 4, with 16 bases in between. DNA of the CDR3: TGTGCCTGGAGCCACGGGGGCGGGAAATACAATGAGCAGTTCTTC. Protein product: CAWSHGGGKYNEQFF.

The rearrangement joins TRBV6-5 to TRBJ2-5, with 7 bases that match TRBD2. CDR3 length: 15 residues. The germline V gene has CDR1 MNHEY and CDR2 SVGAGI. The J segment lost 2 bases and the V segment lost 0 bases, leaving 3 bases of the junction unmatched. CDR3 DNA sequence: TGTGCCAGCAGTTACTCGACTAGCCAACAAGAGACCCAGTACTTC. Amino acid sequence: CASSYSTSQQETQYF.

This sequence joins TRBV10-3 and TRBJ2-7; D is possibly TRBD2 (7 bases). The CDR3 runs 12 residues. Germline V gene lookup returns CDR1 ENHRY and CDR2 SYGVKD. V was cut by 8 bases and J by 10 bases, with 18 bases left in between. The CDR3 DNA sequence: TGTGCCATCGGCGCGGGGGCGGCGGGACAGTACTTC. Amino acid sequence: CAIGAGAAGQYF.

The chain is built from TRBV7-2 and TRBJ2-7; 10 nucleotides line up with TRBD2. V trimming: 3 bases; J trimming: 1 base; junction bases outside the gene matches: 3. CDR3 length: 15 amino acids. Germline CDR1 reads SGHTA; CDR2 reads FQGNSA. The CDR3 DNA is TGTGCCAGCAGCTTTCTAGCGGGAGTGTCCTACGAGCAGTACTTC. Its translation: CASSFLAGVSYEQYF.

The chain has TRBV11-2 and TRBJ1-2, with D hard to call. The CDR3 spans 14 residues. Trimming removed 1 base at V and 3 bases at J, with 9 bases between. Germline V gene lookup returns CDR1 SGHAT and CDR2 FQNNGV. Here the CDR3 reads CASSLAPTYYGYTF. The CDR3 nucleotides are TGTGCCAGCAGCTTAGCTCCCACCTACTATGGCTACACCTTC.

The chain joins TRBV6-5 to TRBJ2-2; 10 bases agree with TRBD2. V lost 6 bases to trimming and J lost 1 base; unmatched junction nucleotides: 2. Looked up from germline, CDR1 is MNHEY and CDR2 is SVGAGI. CDR3 size: 15 residues. CDR3 nucleotide sequence: TGTGCCAGCAGCTGGACTAGCGGGAACACCGGGGAGCTGTTTTTT. Protein: CASSWTSGNTGELFF.

The chain carries TRBV5-1 and TRBJ1-1; possibly TRBD1 for D (6 bases). The V end lost 7 bases, the J end lost 0 bases, and 10 bases lay between the germline ends. The CDR3 covers 13 residues. Germline V gives CDR1 SGHRS, CDR2 YFSETQ. The CDR3 region has the DNA TGCGCCAGCCGGGACACAATGAACACTGAAGCTTTCTTT. It translates to CASRDTMNTEAFF.

The gene calls are TRBV13 and TRBJ2-2; TRBD2 aligns across 12 bases. Germline-derived CDR1 and CDR2 are PRHDT and FYEKMQ (reference sequence). The CDR3 runs 17 residues. J was trimmed by 6 bases and V by 5 bases; bases with no gene match: 10. In DNA form, the CDR3 reads TGTGCCAGCAGCCAAAGGACTAGCGGGATTATATCCGGGGAGCTGTTTTTT. This gives the protein CASSQRTSGIISGELFF.

The CDR3 reads CASSLVGWGAAYEQYF. CDR3 nucleotide sequence: TGCGCCAGCAGCTTGGTGGGCTGGGGGGCGGCCTACGAGCAGTACTTC. The V call is TRBV5-1, the J call TRBJ2-7; D possibly uses TRBD1 or TRBD2 (6 bases each). Germline CDR1 SGHRS, CDR2 YFSETQ. This CDR3 comprises 16 residues. V was clipped by 0 bases and J by 2 bases, with 15 bases between them.

The rearrangement joins TRBV6-6 to TRBJ2-7; TRBD2 agrees at 10 bases. V lost 6 bases, J lost 3 bases, and 8 bases stayed unmatched. The CDR3 has 15 amino acids. Germline values: CDR1 MNHNY, CDR2 SVGAGI (reference sequence). The CDR3 DNA sequence: TGTGCCAGCAGGGCTCTAGCGGGGGCGTACTACGAGCAGTACTTC. It yields the protein CASRALAGAYYEQYF.

The V gene is TRBV11-2, the J gene TRBJ2-7, with D unresolved. CDR3 size: 14 residues. Germline loops: CDR1 SGHAT, CDR2 FQNNGV. Deletions cut 5 bases from V and 6 bases from J, with 17 bases between. Here the CDR3 DNA reads TGTGCCAGCAGCCTCAGAACGGGTCCCCTCGAGCAGTACTTC. Residues: CASSLRTGPLEQYF.

The rearrangement links TRBV19 to TRBJ1-2; D may be TRBD1 (5 bases). Germline values: CDR1 LNHDA, CDR2 SQIVND (reference sequence). Between the trimmed V and J ends, which lost 1 base and 1 base, there was a span of 10 bases. This CDR3 spans 15 amino acids. The DNA of the CDR3 is TGTGCCAGTAGTATAGTGGGGGATTTTAACTATGGCTACACCTTC. Amino acids: CASSIVGDFNYGYTF.

This clone was recorded only once. The chain joins TRBV7-3 to TRBJ2-5; 7 bases fit TRBD2. The germline gives CDR1 SGHTA, CDR2 FQGTGA. The CDR3 consists of 14 residues. V lost 5 bases to trimming and J lost 4 bases; unmatched junction nucleotides: 7. CDR3 residues: CASSPTGGGETQYF. Here the CDR3 DNA reads TGTGCCAGCAGCCCTACAGGCGGGGGAGAGACCCAGTACTTC.

This clone was observed once. The gene calls are TRBV6-1 and TRBJ2-1; no reliable D call. Germline lookup yields CDR1 MNHNS and CDR2 SASEGT. V gave up 3 bases and J gave up 2 bases, with 5 bases separating them. The CDR3 runs to 13 residues. DNA of the CDR3: TGTGCCAGCAGTGATGGGGCCTACAATGAGCAGTTCTTC. Encoded protein: CASSDGAYNEQFF.

This clone was counted only a few times. The rearrangement uses TRBV29-1 and TRBJ2-6, with 8 bases fitting TRBD1. This CDR3 region has 17 residues. Germline CDR1 and CDR2: SQVTM and ANQGSEA. The V gene end was trimmed by 1 base and the J gene end by 0 bases; junction bases not matched to a gene: 5. The CDR3 protein is CSVEGPGGLSGANVLTF. The DNA of the CDR3 is TGCAGCGTTGAAGGGCCAGGGGGCCTCTCTGGGGCCAACGTCCTGACTTTC.

This clone was recorded once. The chain carries TRBV25-1 and TRBJ2-7; D unclear. CDR3 length: 10 residues. Germline CDR1 is MGHDK and CDR2 is SYGVNS. V lost 3 bases and J 6 bases, leaving 3 bases between the germline ends. In DNA, the CDR3 is TGTGCCAGCAGTGACCGCGAGCAGTACTTC. Protein sequence: CASSDREQYF.

This clone was seen at least ten times. The CDR3 loop is CASSSQGLGGYTF. The DNA for the CDR3 is TGTGCCAGCAGCTCACAGGGGCTGGGTGGCTACACCTTC. The V and J genes are TRBV7-9 and TRBJ1-2, with 7 bases matching TRBD1. CDR3 size: 13 residues. The ends lost 4 bases at V and 7 bases at J; junction bases unmatched: 6. Germline CDR1 is SEHNR and CDR2 is FQNEAQ (reference sequence). Full variable domain (rest looked up from reference TRBV7-9 and TRBJ1-2): DTGVSQNPRHKITKRGQNVTFRCDPISEHNRLYWYRQTLGQGPEFLTYFQNEAQLEKSRLLSDRFSAERPKGSFSTLEIQRTEQGDSAMYLCASSSQGLGGYTFGSGTRLTVV.

This chain uses TRBV6-5 with TRBJ2-2; D remains ambiguous. Per germline, CDR1 MNHEY and CDR2 SVGAGI. The V end lost 2 bases, the J end lost 4 bases, and 5 bases lay between the germline ends. The CDR3 extends over 13 amino acids. CDR3 DNA sequence: TGTGCCAGCAGTTACGACATCACCGGGGAGCTGTTTTTT. Its protein product is CASSYDITGELFF.

The chain links TRBV27 to TRBJ2-3; the D gene is possibly TRBD2 (6 bases). V lost 2 bases, J lost 4 bases, and 13 bases lay in between. The germline V gene encodes CDR1 MNHEY and CDR2 SMNVEV (reference sequence). CDR3 size: 15 residues. CDR3 in amino acids: CASSLTGAHPDTQYF. The DNA for the CDR3 is TGTGCCAGCAGTTTAACGGGAGCGCATCCAGATACGCAGTATTTT.

The chain recombines TRBV18 with TRBJ1-3; 7 positions match TRBD1. This CDR3 spans 17 amino acids. V was clipped by 3 bases and J by 8 bases; unmatched bases: 16. Germline CDR1 reads KGHSH; CDR2 reads LQKENI. Written as DNA, the CDR3 is TGTGCCAGCTCACCTCGGACAGGAGGGTCAATGGAGGACACCATATATTTT. This gives the protein CASSPRTGGSMEDTIYF.

This chain uses TRBV27 with TRBJ2-7; D remains ambiguous. The V gene's germline CDR1 is MNHEY and CDR2 SMNVEV (reference sequence). With 5 bases removed from V and 3 bases from J, the gap between germline ends came to 17 bases. The CDR3 length is 15 residues. The CDR3 reads CASSRSPMGLYEQYF. For the CDR3, the DNA is TGTGCCAGCAGTCGATCCCCTATGGGCCTCTACGAGCAGTACTTC.

This clone was detected only a few times. CDR3 DNA: TGTGCCAGCAGTGAACAGGGGCTCAATCAGCCCCAGCATTTT. Residues: CASSEQGLNQPQHF. This chain links TRBV2 with TRBJ1-5, with TRBD1 as a possible D gene (6 bases). Germline V gene data show CDR1 as SNHLY and CDR2 as FYNNEI. Trimming shortened V by 2 bases and J by 3 bases, and 8 bases separated the two germline ends. The CDR3 has 14 amino acids.

The V and J genes are TRBV6-1 and TRBJ1-3; D uncertain. The length of the CDR3 is 13 residues. V dropped 2 bases and J dropped 4 bases, with 6 bases sitting between them. Per the germline V gene, CDR1 is MNHNS and CDR2 is SASEGT. The CDR3 loop is CASSELLGNTIYF. The CDR3 DNA reads TGTGCCAGCAGTGAATTATTAGGAAACACCATATATTTT.